This T cell receptor (beta chain) was sequenced during a study of blood T cells in healthy people across ages. Notes on the study in general: With unsorted PBMCs, a conclusive comparison of naive versus antigen-experienced cells was not possible. Diversity estimates from one million T cells were considered underestimates. Per million T cells, the diversity of TCR beta decreased roughly linearly as age advanced. Long-lived and aged donors differed, with more naive CD4+ cells and higher diversity in the long-lived.

From germline, CDR1 is LNHDA and CDR2 SQIVND (reference sequence). The CDR3 contains 15 residues. V was clipped by 2 bases and J by 0 bases, with 5 bases between them. The authors ran a second PCR of roughly 6 to 11 cycles using a sample-barcoded 5' primer and a J-beta primer mix. TCRdb used MiXCR to reprocess the 5' RACE reads, holding one entry per CDR3 protein. This table has about a million distinct CDR3 sequences, approximately 49% appearing once. As concerns this clonotype: The antigen remains undetermined.

What was sequenced was blood. V usage is TRBV19 and J usage is TRBJ2-6; D call uncertain. The TCR sequence derives from a man aged 25-40 years in good health. CDR3 DNA: TGTGCCAGTAGTATACTCGTCTCTGGGGCCAACGTCCTGACTTTC. Residues: CASSILVSGANVLTF. Together with reference TRBV19 and TRBJ2-6, the CDR3 gives the full variable domain: DGGITQSPKYLFRKEGQNVTLSCEQNLNHDAMYWYRQDPGQGLRLIYYSQIVNDFQKGDIAEGYSVSREKKESFPLTVTSAQKNPTAFYLCASSILVSGANVLTFGAGSRLTVL.